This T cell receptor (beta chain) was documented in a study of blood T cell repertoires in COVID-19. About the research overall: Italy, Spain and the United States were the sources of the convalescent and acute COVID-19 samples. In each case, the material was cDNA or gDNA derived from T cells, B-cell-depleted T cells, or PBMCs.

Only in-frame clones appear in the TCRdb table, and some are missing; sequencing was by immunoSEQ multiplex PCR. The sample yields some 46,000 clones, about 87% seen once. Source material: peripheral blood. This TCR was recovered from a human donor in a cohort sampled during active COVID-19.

CDR3 coding DNA: TGTGCCAGCAGCTCCCTCTTATATGGCTACACCTTC. Amino acids: CASSSLLYGYTF. The chain links TRBV7-2 to TRBJ1-2; D is ambiguous. Per germline, CDR1 SGHTA and CDR2 FQGNSA. The length of the CDR3 is 12 residues. With 4 bases removed from V and 5 bases from J, the gap between germline ends came to 8 bases.